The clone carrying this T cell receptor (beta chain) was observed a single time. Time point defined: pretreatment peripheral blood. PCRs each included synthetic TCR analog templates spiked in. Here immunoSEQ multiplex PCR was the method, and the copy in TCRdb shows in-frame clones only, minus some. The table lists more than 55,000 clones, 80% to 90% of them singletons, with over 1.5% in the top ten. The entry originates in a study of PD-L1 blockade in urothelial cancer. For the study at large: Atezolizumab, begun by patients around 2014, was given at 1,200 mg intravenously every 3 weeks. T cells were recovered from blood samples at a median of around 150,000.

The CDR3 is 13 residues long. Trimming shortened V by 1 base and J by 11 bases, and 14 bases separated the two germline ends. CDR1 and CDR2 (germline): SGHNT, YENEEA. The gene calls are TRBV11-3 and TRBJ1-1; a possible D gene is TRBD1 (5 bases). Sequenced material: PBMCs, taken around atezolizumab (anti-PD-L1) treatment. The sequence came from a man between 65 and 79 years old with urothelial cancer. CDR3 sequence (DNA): TGTGCCAGCAGCTTAGGGGTTGGGGGGAAGGCTTTCTTT. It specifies CASSLGVGGKAFF.